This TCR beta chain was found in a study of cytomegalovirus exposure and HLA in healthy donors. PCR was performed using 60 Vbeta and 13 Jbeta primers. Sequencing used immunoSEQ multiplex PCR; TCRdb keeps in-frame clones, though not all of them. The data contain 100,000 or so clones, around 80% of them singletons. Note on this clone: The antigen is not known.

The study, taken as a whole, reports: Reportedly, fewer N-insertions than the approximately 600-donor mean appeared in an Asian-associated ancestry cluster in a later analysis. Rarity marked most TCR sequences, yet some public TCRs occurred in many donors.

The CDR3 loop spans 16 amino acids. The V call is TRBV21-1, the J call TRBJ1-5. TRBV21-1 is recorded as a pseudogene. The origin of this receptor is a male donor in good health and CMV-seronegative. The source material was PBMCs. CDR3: CASSYRQPRAGQPQHF. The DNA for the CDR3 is TGTGCCAGCAGCTACCGACAGCCCCGAGCGGGGCAGCCCCAGCATTTT.